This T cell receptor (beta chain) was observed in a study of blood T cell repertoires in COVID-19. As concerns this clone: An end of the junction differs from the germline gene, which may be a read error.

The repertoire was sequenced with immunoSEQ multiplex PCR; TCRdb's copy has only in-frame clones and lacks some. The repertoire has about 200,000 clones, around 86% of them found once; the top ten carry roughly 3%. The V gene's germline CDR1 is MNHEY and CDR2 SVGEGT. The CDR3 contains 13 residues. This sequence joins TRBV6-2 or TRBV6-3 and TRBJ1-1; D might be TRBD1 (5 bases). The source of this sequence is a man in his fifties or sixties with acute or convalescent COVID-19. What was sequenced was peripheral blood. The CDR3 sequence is CASSGGVNAEAFF. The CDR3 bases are TGTGCCAGCAGTGGGGGGGTGAACGCTGAAGCTTTCTTT.